One and the same sample provided the 18 T cell receptor beta chains below, sequenced in a study of spatial heterogeneity in lung cancer. TCRdb fed the 5' RACE reads into MiXCR, producing one record per CDR3 protein. The data contain some 7,800 distinct CDR3 sequences, around 13% of them seen just once; the ten biggest clones take up approximately 11%. Their target antigens are unknown. Indicated time point: sample taken at primary tumor resection. Findings and limits, study-wide: Within tumors, counts of expanded alpha and beta TCRs tracked tumor mutation counts.

The source was lung tumor tissue, collected at surgery. The receptor source for this set is a male donor with early-stage non-small cell lung cancer.

The table lists this clonotype with many counts. This beta chain slipped into a library made for alpha chains as a stray read, so its size is not meaningful. The chain carries TRBV4-3 and TRBJ2-5; TRBD2 might be the D (6 bases). This CDR3 comprises 16 residues. CDR1 and CDR2 (germline): LGHNA, YSLEER. Trimming shortened V by 3 bases and J by 4 bases, and 18 bases separated the two germline ends. For the CDR3, the DNA is TGCGCCAGCAGCCAGAATGGGGGAGGAGGAGGAGAGACCCAGTACTTC. Translated: CASSQNGGGGGETQYF.

This clonotype came up many times. Little can be read into the size of this beta chain, an off-target read in a library designed for alpha chains. The CDR3: CASSYKARANTGELFF. In DNA form, the CDR3 reads TGTGCCAGCAGCTACAAAGCGCGCGCAAACACCGGGGAGCTGTTTTTT. The chain uses TRBV14 and TRBJ2-2; D is undetermined. Per the germline V gene, CDR1 is SGHDN and CDR2 is FVKESK. CDR3 length: 16 amino acids. The V and J ends lost 5 bases and 2 bases respectively, with 15 bases between them.

This clonotype is medium-sized by share. Since it is a stray read in a library aimed at alpha chains, this beta chain has a size that is not meaningful. The chain links TRBV6-6 to TRBJ2-5; no reliable D call. The V end lost 3 bases, the J end lost 2 bases, and 10 bases lay between the germline ends. This CDR3 comprises 14 residues. Germline CDR1 MNHNY, CDR2 SVGAGI (reference sequence). The CDR3 loop reads CASSYYRRQETQYF. In nucleotides, the CDR3 is TGTGCCAGCAGTTATTACCGAAGACAAGAGACCCAGTACTTC.

This clonotype was recorded at least ten times. With the library built for alpha chains, this beta chain is off target and its frequency is not meaningful. This chain links TRBV3-1 with TRBJ2-5; either TRBD1 or TRBD2 may fit D (6 bases each). CDR1 LGHDT and CDR2 YNNKEL come from the germline V gene (reference sequence). V lost 0 bases and J lost 3, with 14 bases in between. The CDR3 loop spans 16 amino acids. The CDR3, as DNA: TGTGCCAGCAGCCAAGATCCCCGGGGGCGCGAAGAGACCCAGTACTTC. Amino acids: CASSQDPRGREETQYF.

Ten or more counts support this clonotype. Since the library was made to target alpha chains, this beta chain is a stray read and its abundance is not meaningful. The V gene is TRBV5-1, the J gene TRBJ1-6, with D uncertain. Germline CDR1 is SGHRS and CDR2 is YFSETQ. This CDR3 is 17 amino acids long. V lost 4 bases and J 1 base, leaving 15 bases between the germline ends. The CDR3 region is CASSRTSGGSYNSPLHF. In DNA form, the CDR3 reads TGCGCCAGCAGCCGGACGTCCGGAGGGTCCTATAATTCACCCCTCCACTTT.

A word on this clonotype: Being off target in a library aimed at alpha chains, this beta chain has a size of little meaning. V usage is TRBV11-2 and J usage is TRBJ2-3; weak D call: TRBD2 (5 bases). This CDR3 is 15 amino acids long. Germline assignment: CDR1 SGHAT and CDR2 FQNNGV. Trimming left V 1 base short and J 1 base short, with 9 bases between. The CDR3 region has the DNA TGTGCCAGCAGCTTAGCGGCGGGCCGCACAGATACGCAGTATTTT. It encodes CASSLAAGRTDTQYF.

This clonotype was seen at least ten times. This beta chain is a stray read from a library made for alpha chains; its abundance is not meaningful. This chain links TRBV20-1 with TRBJ1-5, with D hard to call. This CDR3 comprises 11 residues. Germline loops: CDR1 DFQATT, CDR2 SNEGSKA (reference sequence). Trimming cost V 2 bases and J 7 bases, with 6 bases left between them. The CDR3 here is CSARSGQPQHF. CDR3 coding DNA: TGCAGTGCTAGATCCGGGCAGCCCCAGCATTTT.

This clonotype occurred many times. This beta chain was picked up by a library intended for alpha chains and is off target, so its count carries little meaning. CDR3 amino acids: CASSLGNGAGAFF. In DNA, the CDR3 is TGTGCCAGCAGCTTAGGAAACGGGGCCGGGGCTTTCTTT. The chain combines TRBV7-8 with TRBJ1-1; D may be TRBD1 (5 bases). Trimming shortened V by 1 base and J by 11 bases, and 14 bases separated the two germline ends. Germline loops: CDR1 SGHVS, CDR2 FQNEAQ. The CDR3 is 13 residues long.

By share, this clonotype ranks as medium-sized. Found in a library prepared for alpha chains, this beta chain is an off-target read, and its abundance has little meaning. The V gene is TRBV9, the J gene TRBJ2-2, with D possibly matching TRBD2 (5 bases). Germline loops: CDR1 SGDLS, CDR2 YYNGEE. The CDR3 loop spans 14 amino acids. Trimming stripped 0 bases from V and 6 bases from J, with 9 bases between. The CDR3 loop reads CASSVVGVPGELFF. The CDR3 DNA sequence: TGTGCCAGCAGCGTAGTCGGGGTCCCCGGGGAGCTGTTTTTT. Complete variable domain (other parts from reference TRBV9 and TRBJ2-2): DSGVTQTPKHLITATGQRVTLRCSPRSGDLSVYWYQQSLDQGLQFLIQYYNGEERAKGNILERFSAQQFPDLHSELNLSSLELGDSALYFCASSVVGVPGELFFGEGSRLTVL.

This clonotype was found many times. The library was built for alpha chains, so this beta chain is an off-target read and its size means little. V is TRBV23-1 and J is TRBJ1-6; no reliable D call. TRBV23-1 is treated as an ORF (open reading frame) with a function not yet certain. Trimming shortened V by 7 bases and J by 6 bases, and 7 bases separated the two germline ends. The CDR3 sequence is 12 residues long. The CDR3: CASTRINSPLHF. The CDR3 coding sequence is TGCGCCAGCACCAGGATTAATTCACCCCTCCACTTT.

As regards this clonotype: With the library built for alpha chains, this beta chain is off target and its frequency is not meaningful. The chain links TRBV5-1 to TRBJ1-1, with D unresolved. The V gene's germline CDR1 is SGHRS and CDR2 YFSETQ. The length of the CDR3 is 14 residues. V gave up 3 bases and J gave up 4 bases, with 13 bases separating them. CDR3 in amino acids: CASSSLLGITEAFF. The CDR3 nucleotides read TGCGCCAGCAGCTCCCTTCTTGGAATCACTGAAGCTTTCTTT.

The table lists this clonotype with many counts. This beta chain represents an off-target read in a library built for alpha chains; its size is of limited meaning. The J gene is TRBJ2-3, the V gene TRBV19; D remains unclear. Deletions cut 10 bases from V and 0 bases from J, with 14 bases between. The CDR3 contains 14 residues. Germline CDR1 and CDR2: LNHDA and SQIVND (reference sequence). Here the CDR3 reads CATIGWSSTDTQYF. For the CDR3, the DNA is TGTGCCACTATAGGCTGGTCTAGCACAGATACGCAGTATTTT.

This clonotype was picked up many times. Since the library was made to target alpha chains, this beta chain is a stray read and its abundance is not meaningful. The rearrangement joins TRBV4-3 to TRBJ2-1; weak D call: TRBD2 (5 bases). Germline CDR1 is LGHNA and CDR2 is YSLEER. V was shortened by 4 bases and J by 10 bases, with 11 bases between the two germline ends. This CDR3 comprises 12 residues. The CDR3 nucleotides are TGCGCCAGCAGCCTCATGCCGGGGGAGCAGTTCTTC. This gives the protein CASSLMPGEQFF.

This clonotype was seen a few times. This beta chain was picked up by a library intended for alpha chains and is off target, so its count carries little meaning. The genes are TRBV6-6 and TRBJ2-7; perhaps D is TRBD1 or TRBD2 (6 bases each). The V end was cut by 4 bases, the J end by 6 bases, with 19 bases between. The germline gives CDR1 MNHNY, CDR2 SVGAGI (reference sequence). CDR3 length: 15 residues. CDR3 sequence reads: CASSLVRGTNGEQYF. Written as DNA, the CDR3 is TGTGCCAGCAGTTTAGTCCGGGGGACAAACGGCGAGCAGTACTTC.

This clonotype rates as medium-sized (0.01 to 0.1%). Found in a library prepared for alpha chains, this beta chain is an off-target read, and its abundance has little meaning. The genes are TRBV20-1 and TRBJ2-7, with TRBD2 identical over 11 bases. This CDR3 is 15 amino acids long. Trimming cost V 1 base and J 1 base; bases outside gene matches: 3. In germline, CDR1 is DFQATT, CDR2 SNEGSKA (reference sequence). CDR3 coding DNA: TGCAGTGCTAGAGGACTAGCGGGGAAATCCTACGAGCAGTACTTC. Its protein is CSARGLAGKSYEQYF.

This clonotype counts as medium-sized. For a library built for alpha chains, this beta chain is a stray read; little rests on its size. The chain combines TRBV2 with TRBJ1-1, with 7 nucleotides matching TRBD1. Germline CDR1 and CDR2: SNHLY and FYNNEI. V lost 6 bases and J lost 12; bases outside the gene matches: 7. The CDR3 totals 11 residues. CDR3 sequence reads: CASRNRGETFF. CDR3 nucleotide sequence: TGTGCCAGCAGGAACAGGGGTGAGACTTTCTTT.

This clonotype was counted ten times or more. Found in a library prepared for alpha chains, this beta chain is an off-target read, and its abundance has little meaning. The chain joins TRBV6-2 or TRBV6-3 to TRBJ2-3, with D possibly TRBD2 on 6 matching bases. The CDR3 consists of 16 residues. Trimming took 10 bases from V and 2 from J, leaving 22 bases between them. Germline V CDR1 and CDR2: MNHEY, SVGEGT. CDR3 in DNA: TGTGCCATGTCCCTTCTTCTGGCGGGGAACACAGATACGCAGTATTTT. It encodes CAMSLLLAGNTDTQYF.

This clonotype was observed many times. This beta chain was picked up by a library intended for alpha chains and is off target, so its count carries little meaning. The chain has TRBV11-2 and TRBJ1-2, with 8 nucleotides matching TRBD1. Germline CDR1 and CDR2: SGHAT and FQNNGV. The CDR3 runs to 14 residues. V was pared by 5 bases and J by 8 bases, with 10 bases of the junction left unmatched. This CDR3 is CASSTPTGVDGYTF. The DNA of the CDR3 is TGTGCCAGCAGCACCCCGACAGGGGTGGACGGCTACACCTTC.